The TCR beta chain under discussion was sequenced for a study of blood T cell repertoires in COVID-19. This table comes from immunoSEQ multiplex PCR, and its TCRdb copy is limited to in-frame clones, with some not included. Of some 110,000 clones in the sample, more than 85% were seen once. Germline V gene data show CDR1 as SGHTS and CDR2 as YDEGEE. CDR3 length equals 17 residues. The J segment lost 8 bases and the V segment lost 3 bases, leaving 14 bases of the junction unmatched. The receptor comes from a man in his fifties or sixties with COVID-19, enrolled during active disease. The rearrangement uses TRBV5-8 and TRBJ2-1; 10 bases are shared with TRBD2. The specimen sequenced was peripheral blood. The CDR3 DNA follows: TGTGCCAGCAGCTCCGGACAACTAGCGGGACCTGGCTATGAGCAGTTCTTC. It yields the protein CASSSGQLAGPGYEQFF.